This is a list of T cell receptor beta chains from one sample in a study of cytomegalovirus exposure and HLA in healthy donors. Clones were sequenced by immunoSEQ multiplex PCR, and TCRdb holds only the in-frame ones, with some missing. The sample carries about 59,000 clones, 80% recorded once. Material: PBMCs. All receptors come from a woman between 40 and 55 years old in good health and CMV-seronegative. Both conserved end residues are part of each CDR3. The D gene is left open where the match is weak. Clone size appears in some rows only: once, few, many, or a class for an expanded clone.

TRBJ1-1 | . | TRBV5-1 | TRBD1 | TGCGCCAGCAGCTTGGGCCCAGGGGGGAACACTGAAGCTTTCTTT | CASSLGPGGNTEAFF
TRBJ2-5 | . | TRBV5-1 | . | TGCGCCAGCAGCTTGGCGGTCATCGAGACCCAGTACTTC | CASSLAVIETQYF
TRBJ2-1 | . | TRBV5-4 | TRBD2 | TGTGCCAGCAGCTTTTTTGGGACTAGCGGGAGGAAGGGCAATGAGCAGTTCTTC | CASSFFGTSGRKGNEQFF
TRBJ1-1 | . | TRBV5-5 | TRBD1 | TGTGCCAGCAGCCGGACAGGGATGGGAGGTCCGAACACTGAAGCTTTCTTT | CASSRTGMGGPNTEAFF
TRBJ2-1 | . | TRBV4-1 | . | TGCGCCAGCAGCCAAGATAGCTACAATGAGCAGTTCTTC | CASSQDSYNEQFF
TRBJ2-2 | . | TRBV19 | TRBD2 | TGTGCCAGTAAGCCGGAGACTAGCTGGAACACCGGGGAGCTGTTTTTT | CASKPETSWNTGELFF
TRBJ2-5 | . | TRBV5-1 | . | TGCGCCAGCAGCTTGGGGTTTGGCGGACTGTACCAAGAGACCCAGTACTTC | CASSLGFGGLYQETQYF
TRBJ1-2 | once | TRBV5-1 | TRBD1 | TGCGCCAGCAGCTTGGCCGGGACAGGGCTGAGTGGCTACACCTTC | CASSLAGTGLSGYTF
TRBJ2-7 | . | TRBV11-2 | . | TGTGCCAGCAGTTTCGGGTCGGCGGGTGTGTGGGAGCAGTACTTC | CASSFGSAGVWEQYF
TRBJ2-2 | few | TRBV7-9 | . | TGTGCCAGCAGCAAACAGGGGAACACCGGGGAGCTGTTTTTT | CASSKQGNTGELFF
TRBJ2-5 | . | TRBV5-1 | . | TGCGCCAGCAGCTCAGGGGGGCAAGAGACCCAGTACTTC | CASSSGGQETQYF
TRBJ2-7 | . | TRBV11-2 | TRBD1 | TGTGCCAGCAGCCAAGAAGCCCAGGGGGCGCGGGAATTCGAGCAGTACTTC | CASSQEAQGAREFEQYF
TRBJ1-2 | . | TRBV5-6 | . | TGTGCCAGCAGCTTTGGGACAATTCCATATGGCTACACCTTC | CASSFGTIPYGYTF
TRBJ2-7 | . | TRBV14 | . | TGTGCCAGCAGCCAAGAGGGCGGGTTTAGCTCCTACGAGCAGTACTTC | CASSQEGGFSSYEQYF
TRBJ2-1 | . | TRBV11-3 | TRBD2 | TGTGCCAGCAGTTACTCCCAAGTCGGGGCGGGAGCCTACAATGAGCAGTTCTTC | CASSYSQVGAGAYNEQFF
TRBJ2-1 | few | TRBV15 | . | TGTGCCACCAGCAGAGCGGGAGTATTTGTTGAGCAGTTCTTC | CATSRAGVFVEQFF
TRBJ2-7 | . | TRBV19 | . | TGTGCCAGTAGTAGGGAGATTCCCTACGAGCAGTACTTC | CASSREIPYEQYF
TRBJ1-1 | . | TRBV18 | . | TGTGCCAGCTCACCACGGGCAGGGCTGAACACTGAAGCTTTCTTT | CASSPRAGLNTEAFF
TRBJ1-1 | . | TRBV5-1 | . | TGCGCCAGCAGCTTGGTGGGGGCGAACACTGAAGCTTTCTTT | CASSLVGANTEAFF
TRBJ2-7 | . | TRBV4-3 | . | TGCGCCAGCAGCCAAACGGGCCGGGCAGGGGTGGGTGAGCAGTACTTC | CASSQTGRAGVGEQYF
TRBJ2-5 | . | TRBV18 | . | TGTGCCAGCTCACCACCGCGGGAGACCCAGTACTTC | CASSPPRETQYF
TRBJ2-2 | . | TRBV27 | . | TGTGCCAGCAGTTTTTACTCTGACACCGGGGAGCTGTTTTTT | CASSFYSDTGELFF
TRBJ1-5 | . | TRBV19 | TRBD1 | TGTGCCAGTAGTATAGATGTCGGGGGGACAGGGGGCGCATATCAGCCCCAGCATTTT | CASSIDVGGTGGAYQPQHF
TRBJ2-7 | . | TRBV27 | TRBD1 | TGTGCCAGCAGTTTACTGTCAGGGGGCCCCTACGAGCAGTACTTC | CASSLLSGGPYEQYF
TRBJ2-5 | . | TRBV7-9 | TRBD1 | TGTGCCAGCAGCAAGGGACAGCCGTATGAGACCCAGTACTTC | CASSKGQPYETQYF
TRBJ2-7 | . | TRBV7-9 | . | TGTGCCAGCAGCTTGGACAGCGTCTACGAGCAGTACTTC | CASSLDSVYEQYF
TRBJ2-2 | . | TRBV6-1 | . | TGTGCCAGCAGTGAAGCCTGGTTTGGCTTAAACACCGGGGAGCTGTTTTTT | CASSEAWFGLNTGELFF
TRBJ2-1 | . | TRBV21-1 | . | TGTGCCAGCAGCAAGAAGAGGAGTCTCTACAATGAGCAGTTCTTC | CASSKKRSLYNEQFF
TRBJ1-4 | . | TRBV28 | . | TGTGCCAGCAGGCCAGGGTTTAATGAAAAACTGTTTTTT | CASRPGFNEKLFF